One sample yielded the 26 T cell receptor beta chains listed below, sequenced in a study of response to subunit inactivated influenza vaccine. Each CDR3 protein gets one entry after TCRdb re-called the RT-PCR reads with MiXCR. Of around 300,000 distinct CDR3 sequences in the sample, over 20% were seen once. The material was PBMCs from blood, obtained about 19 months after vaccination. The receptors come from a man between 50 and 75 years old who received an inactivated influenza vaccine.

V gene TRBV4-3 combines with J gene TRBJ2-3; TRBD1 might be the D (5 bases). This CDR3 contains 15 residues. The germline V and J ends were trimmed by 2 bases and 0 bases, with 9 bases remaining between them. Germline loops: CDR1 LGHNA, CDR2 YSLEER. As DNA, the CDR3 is TGCGCCAGCAGCCAAAACAGGTTGAGCACAGATACGCAGTATTTT. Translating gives CASSQNRLSTDTQYF.

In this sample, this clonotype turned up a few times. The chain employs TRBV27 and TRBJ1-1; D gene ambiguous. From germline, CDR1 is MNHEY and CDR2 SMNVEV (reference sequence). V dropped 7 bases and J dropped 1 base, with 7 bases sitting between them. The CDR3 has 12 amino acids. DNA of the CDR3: TGTGCCAGCAAGTACGGGAACACTGAAGCTTTCTTT. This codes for CASKYGNTEAFF.

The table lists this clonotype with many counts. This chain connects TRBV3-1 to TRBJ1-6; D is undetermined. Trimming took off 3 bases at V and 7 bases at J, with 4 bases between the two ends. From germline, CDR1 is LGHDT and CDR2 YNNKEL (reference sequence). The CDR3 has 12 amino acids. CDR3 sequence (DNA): TGTGCCAGCAGCCAGCAGAATTCACCCCTCCACTTT. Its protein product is CASSQQNSPLHF.

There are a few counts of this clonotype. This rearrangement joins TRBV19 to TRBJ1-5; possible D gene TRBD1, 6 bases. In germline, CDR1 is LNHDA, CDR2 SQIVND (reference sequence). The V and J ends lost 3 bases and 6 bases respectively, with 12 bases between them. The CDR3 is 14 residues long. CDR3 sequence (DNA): TGTGCCAGTAGTATTCCGGGGGCGATTCAGCCCCAGCATTTT. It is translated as CASSIPGAIQPQHF.

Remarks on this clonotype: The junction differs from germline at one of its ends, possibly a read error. In nucleotides, the CDR3 is TGTGCTAGCAGCTGGGACTTAAAAGAGACCCAGTACTTC. Protein product: CASSWDLKETQYF. The chain uses TRBV7-7 and TRBJ2-5, with a possible D match to TRBD2 (6 bases). The germline V gene has CDR1 SSHAT and CDR2 FNYEAQ (reference sequence). The CDR3 loop spans 13 amino acids.

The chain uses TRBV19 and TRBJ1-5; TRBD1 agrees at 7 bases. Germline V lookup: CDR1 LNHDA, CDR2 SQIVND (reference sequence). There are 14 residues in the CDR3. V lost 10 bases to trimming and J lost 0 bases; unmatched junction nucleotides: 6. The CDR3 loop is CATRQGLSNQPQHF. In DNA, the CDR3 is TGTGCCACCCGACAGGGTCTTAGCAATCAGCCCCAGCATTTT.

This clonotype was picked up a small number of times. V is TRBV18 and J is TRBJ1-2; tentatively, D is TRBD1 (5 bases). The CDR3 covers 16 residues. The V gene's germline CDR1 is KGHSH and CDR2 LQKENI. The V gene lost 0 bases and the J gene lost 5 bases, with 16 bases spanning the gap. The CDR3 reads CASSPPPGQGLYGYTF. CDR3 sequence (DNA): TGTGCCAGCTCACCACCGCCGGGGCAGGGACTATATGGCTACACCTTC.

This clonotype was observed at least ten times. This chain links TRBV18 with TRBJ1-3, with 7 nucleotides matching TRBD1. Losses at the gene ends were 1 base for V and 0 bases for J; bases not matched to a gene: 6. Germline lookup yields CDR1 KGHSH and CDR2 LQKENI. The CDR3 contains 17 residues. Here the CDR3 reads CASSPLTGDYSGNTIYF. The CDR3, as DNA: TGTGCCAGCTCACCACTAACAGGGGACTACTCTGGAAACACCATATATTTT.

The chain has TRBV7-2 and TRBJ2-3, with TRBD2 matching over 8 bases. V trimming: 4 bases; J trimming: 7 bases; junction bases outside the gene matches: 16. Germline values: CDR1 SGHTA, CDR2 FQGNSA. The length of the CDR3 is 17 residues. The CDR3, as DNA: TGTGCCAGCAGCTCCGCGGGGAGCGGGGGCCTAGTAAATACGCAGTATTTT. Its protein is CASSSAGSGGLVNTQYF.

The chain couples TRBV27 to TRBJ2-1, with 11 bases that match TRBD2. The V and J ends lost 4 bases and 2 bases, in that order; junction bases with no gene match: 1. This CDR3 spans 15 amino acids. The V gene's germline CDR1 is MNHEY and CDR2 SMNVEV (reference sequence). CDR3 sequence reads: CASSSTSGTYNEQFF. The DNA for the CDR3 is TGTGCCAGCAGTTCGACTAGCGGGACCTACAATGAGCAGTTCTTC.

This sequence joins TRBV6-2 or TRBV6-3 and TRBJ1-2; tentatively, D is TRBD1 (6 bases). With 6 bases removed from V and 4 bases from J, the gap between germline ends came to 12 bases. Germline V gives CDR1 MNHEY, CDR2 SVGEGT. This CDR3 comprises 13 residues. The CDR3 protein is CASSDRLGYGYTF. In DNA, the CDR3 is TGTGCCAGCAGCGACAGGCTGGGCTATGGCTACACCTTC.

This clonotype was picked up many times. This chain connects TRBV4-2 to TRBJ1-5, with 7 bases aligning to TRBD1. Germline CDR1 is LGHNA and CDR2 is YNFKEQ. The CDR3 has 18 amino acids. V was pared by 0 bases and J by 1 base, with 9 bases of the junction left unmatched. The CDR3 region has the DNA TGTGCCAGCAGCCAAGATGGGGGGACAGTGTACAGCAATCAGCCCCAGCATTTT. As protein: CASSQDGGTVYSNQPQHF.

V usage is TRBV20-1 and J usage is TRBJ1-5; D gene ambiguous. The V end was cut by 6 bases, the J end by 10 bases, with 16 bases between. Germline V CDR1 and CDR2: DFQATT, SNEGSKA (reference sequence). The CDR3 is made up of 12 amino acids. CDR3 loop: CSALEGSGPQHF. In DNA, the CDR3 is TGCAGTGCCCTAGAAGGATCGGGTCCCCAGCATTTT.

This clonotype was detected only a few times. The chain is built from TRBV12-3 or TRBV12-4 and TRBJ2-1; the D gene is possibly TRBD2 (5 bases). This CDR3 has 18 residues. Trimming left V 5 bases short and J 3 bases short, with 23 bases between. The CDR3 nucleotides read TGTGCCAGCAGTCTACGTCGGGTTGAGGGCACCATCTACAATGAGCAGTTCTTC. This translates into CASSLRRVEGTIYNEQFF.

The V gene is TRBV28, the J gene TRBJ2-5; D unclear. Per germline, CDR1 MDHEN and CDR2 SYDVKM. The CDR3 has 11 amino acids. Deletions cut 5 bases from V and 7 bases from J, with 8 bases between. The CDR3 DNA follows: TGTGCCAGCAGTGACCGTAGGACCCAGTACTTC. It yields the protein CASSDRRTQYF.

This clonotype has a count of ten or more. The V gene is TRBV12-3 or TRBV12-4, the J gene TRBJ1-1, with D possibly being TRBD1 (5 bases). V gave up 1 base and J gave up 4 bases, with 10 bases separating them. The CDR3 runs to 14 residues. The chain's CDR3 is CASSLGGRGTEAFF. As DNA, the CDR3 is TGTGCCAGCAGTTTAGGGGGCCGGGGCACTGAAGCTTTCTTT.

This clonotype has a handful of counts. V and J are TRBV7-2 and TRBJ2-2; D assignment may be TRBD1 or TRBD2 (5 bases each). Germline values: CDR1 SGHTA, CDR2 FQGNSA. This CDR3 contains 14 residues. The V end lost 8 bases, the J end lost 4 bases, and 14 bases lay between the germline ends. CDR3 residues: CASLIGAATGELFF. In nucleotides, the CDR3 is TGTGCCAGCCTAATCGGGGCAGCCACCGGGGAGCTGTTTTTT.

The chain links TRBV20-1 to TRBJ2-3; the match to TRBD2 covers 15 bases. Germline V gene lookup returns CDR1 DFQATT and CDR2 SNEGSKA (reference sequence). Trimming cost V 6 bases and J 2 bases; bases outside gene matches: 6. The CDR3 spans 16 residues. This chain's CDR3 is CSASGTSGRNTDTQYF. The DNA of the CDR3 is TGCAGTGCGTCCGGGACTAGCGGGAGGAACACAGATACGCAGTATTTT.

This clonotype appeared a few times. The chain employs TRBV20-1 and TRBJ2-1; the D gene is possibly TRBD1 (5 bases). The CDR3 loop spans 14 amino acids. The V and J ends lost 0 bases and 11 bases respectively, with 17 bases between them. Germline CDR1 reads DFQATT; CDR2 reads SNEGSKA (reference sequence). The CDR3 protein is CSARDYSQDIKQFF. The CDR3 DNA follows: TGCAGTGCTAGAGATTACTCTCAGGACATCAAGCAGTTCTTC.

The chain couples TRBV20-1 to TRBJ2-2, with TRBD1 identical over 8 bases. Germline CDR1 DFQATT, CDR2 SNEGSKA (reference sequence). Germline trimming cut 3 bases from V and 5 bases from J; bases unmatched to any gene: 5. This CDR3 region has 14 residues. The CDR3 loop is CSARPTGVTGELFF. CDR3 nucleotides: TGCAGTGCTAGGCCGACAGGGGTTACCGGGGAGCTGTTTTTT.

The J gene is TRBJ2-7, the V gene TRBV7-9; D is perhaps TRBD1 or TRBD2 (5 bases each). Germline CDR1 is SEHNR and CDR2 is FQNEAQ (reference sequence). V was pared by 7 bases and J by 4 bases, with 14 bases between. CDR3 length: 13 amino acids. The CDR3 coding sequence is TGTGCCAGCACGAGGGACCCCTGGTACGAGCAGTACTTC. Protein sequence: CASTRDPWYEQYF.

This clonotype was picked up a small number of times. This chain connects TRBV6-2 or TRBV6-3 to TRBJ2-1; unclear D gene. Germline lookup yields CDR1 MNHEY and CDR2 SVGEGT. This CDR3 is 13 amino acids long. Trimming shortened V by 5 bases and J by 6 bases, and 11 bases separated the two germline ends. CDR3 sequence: CASSRSYFNEQFF. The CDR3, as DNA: TGTGCCAGCAGTCGCTCGTATTTCAATGAGCAGTTCTTC.

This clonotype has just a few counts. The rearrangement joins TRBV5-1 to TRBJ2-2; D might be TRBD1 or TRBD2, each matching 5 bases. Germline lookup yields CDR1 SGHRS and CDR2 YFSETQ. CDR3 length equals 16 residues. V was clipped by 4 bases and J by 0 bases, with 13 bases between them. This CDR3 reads CASSPGTRANTGELFF. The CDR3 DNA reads TGCGCCAGCAGCCCCGGGACGAGGGCGAACACCGGGGAGCTGTTTTTT.

DNA of the CDR3: TGTGCCAGCAGCGGGGGACACTACACTGAAGCTTTCTTT. Its protein product is CASSGGHYTEAFF. The rearrangement joins TRBV7-9 to TRBJ1-1; a weak D match, TRBD1 (6 bases). The CDR3 runs to 13 residues. The V and J ends lost 5 bases and 3 bases respectively, with 10 bases between them. CDR1 SEHNR and CDR2 FQNEAQ come from the germline V gene (reference sequence).

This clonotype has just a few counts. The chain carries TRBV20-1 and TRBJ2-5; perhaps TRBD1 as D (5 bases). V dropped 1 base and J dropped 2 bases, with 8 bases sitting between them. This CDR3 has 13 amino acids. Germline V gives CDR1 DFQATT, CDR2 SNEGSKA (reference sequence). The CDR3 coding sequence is TGCAGTGCTAGAGCTCAGGGACAAGAGACCCAGTACTTC. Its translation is CSARAQGQETQYF.

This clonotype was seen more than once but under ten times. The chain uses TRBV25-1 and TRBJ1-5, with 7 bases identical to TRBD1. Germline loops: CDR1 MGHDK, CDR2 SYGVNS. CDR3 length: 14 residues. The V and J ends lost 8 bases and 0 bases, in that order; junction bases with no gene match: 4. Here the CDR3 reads CASGGTASNQPQHF. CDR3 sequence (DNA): TGTGCCAGCGGAGGGACAGCTAGCAATCAGCCCCAGCATTTT.